This T cell receptor (beta chain) emerged from a study of T cell changes during pregnancy in multiple sclerosis. Using immunoSEQ multiplex PCR, the repertoire was profiled, and TCRdb retains in-frame clones only, with some absent. Of more than 15,000 clones detected, around 90% appear once; the ten largest clones hold over 9.5%. The junction had 6 bases not matched to a gene; V was cut back by 5 bases and J by 9 bases. The germline V gene has CDR1 LNHDA and CDR2 SQIVND (reference sequence). The CDR3 consists of 14 residues. A single count supports this clone. The input for sequencing was CD8+ T cells from peripheral blood mononuclear cells, taken after pregnancy. The V and J genes are TRBV19 and TRBJ2-1; 11 positions agree with TRBD1. This TCR came from a female donor in good health, enrolled as a control in a pregnancy study. As DNA, the CDR3 is TGTGCCAGTAGTTGGGGACAGGGGGACACTGAGCAGTTCTTC. Translating gives CASSWGQGDTEQFF. Complete variable domain (other parts from reference TRBV19 and TRBJ2-1): DGGITQSPKYLFRKEGQNVTLSCEQNLNHDAMYWYRQDPGQGLRLIYYSQIVNDFQKGDIAEGYSVSREKKESFPLTVTSAQKNPTAFYLCASSWGQGDTEQFFGPGTRLTVL.